The 18 T cell receptor beta chains reported below all come from one sample, sequenced in a study of blood T cell repertoires in COVID-19. The method was immunoSEQ multiplex PCR; TCRdb's version includes in-frame clones alone and lacks a portion of them. The sample records 180,000 or so clones, around 85% being singletons. Sequenced sample: peripheral blood. Every receptor here comes from a woman of 80 years or more with acute or convalescent COVID-19.

The chain has TRBV9 and TRBJ2-7, with 7 bases aligning to TRBD1. This CDR3 comprises 15 residues. Germline loops: CDR1 SGDLS, CDR2 YYNGEE. Trimming took 0 bases from V and 4 from J; bases not matched to a gene: 7. Here the CDR3 reads CASSVATQGVYEQYF. CDR3 coding DNA: TGTGCCAGCAGCGTAGCTACGCAGGGGGTTTACGAGCAGTACTTC.

This chain uses TRBV9 with TRBJ1-1, with a possible D match to TRBD1 (6 bases). V was shortened by 2 bases and J by 8 bases, with 16 bases between the two germline ends. Germline CDR1 SGDLS, CDR2 YYNGEE. The CDR3 extends over 14 amino acids. The CDR3 sequence: CASSVGPGQQEAFF. CDR3 bases: TGTGCCAGCAGCGTTGGACCGGGACAACAGGAAGCTTTCTTT.

The rearrangement joins TRBV2 to TRBJ1-2; D gene unclear. The V gene's germline CDR1 is SNHLY and CDR2 FYNNEI. The V and J ends lost 4 bases and 5 bases respectively, with 14 bases between them. CDR3 length equals 14 residues. The CDR3 is CASSGAGERYGYTF. CDR3 DNA sequence: TGTGCCAGCAGTGGGGCAGGTGAACGGTATGGCTACACCTTC.

The V gene is TRBV7-2, the J gene TRBJ1-6; D is possibly TRBD1 (5 bases). V was clipped by 1 base and J by 9 bases, with 16 bases between them. There are 16 residues in the CDR3. In germline, CDR1 is SGHTA, CDR2 FQGNSA. The DNA for the CDR3 is TGTGCCAGCAGCTTAGGTGGGGCAGGTATAACTTCACCCCTCCACTTT. Its protein is CASSLGGAGITSPLHF.

This rearrangement joins TRBV18 to TRBJ1-2; 7 positions match TRBD1. This CDR3 has 16 amino acids. The germline gives CDR1 KGHSH, CDR2 LQKENI. With 3 bases clipped from V and 0 bases from J, the junction kept 7 bases outside the gene matches. CDR3 nucleotide sequence: TGTGCCAGCTCACCCGAGACGACAGGGTCTAACTATGGCTACACCTTC. As protein: CASSPETTGSNYGYTF. Full variable domain (missing parts from reference TRBV18 and TRBJ1-2): NAGVMQNPRHLVRRRGQEARLRCSPMKGHSHVYWYRQLPEEGLKFMVYLQKENIIDESGMPKERFSAEFPKEGPSILRIQQVVRGDSAAYFCASSPETTGSNYGYTFGSGTRLTVV.

The genes are TRBV6-5 and TRBJ1-3; a possible D gene is TRBD1 (6 bases). The CDR3 consists of 16 residues. V lost 4 bases to trimming and J lost 0 bases, with 13 bases between them. In germline, CDR1 is MNHEY, CDR2 SVGAGI. The CDR3 reads CASSLQGPPSGNTIYF. CDR3 in DNA: TGTGCCAGCAGTTTACAGGGCCCTCCCTCTGGAAACACCATATATTTT.

V gene TRBV12-3 or TRBV12-4 combines with J gene TRBJ1-2; D may be TRBD1 (5 bases). CDR3 length: 13 residues. V lost 4 bases and J 5 bases, leaving 11 bases between the germline ends. The CDR3 reads CASSSTATYGYTF. The CDR3 DNA reads as TGTGCCAGCAGTTCGACAGCGACTTATGGCTACACCTTC.

J is TRBJ2-7 and V is TRBV5-6, with D possibly being TRBD2 (5 bases). Trimming pared 4 bases from V and 6 bases from J, leaving 8 bases between. This CDR3 has 11 amino acids. From germline, CDR1 is SGHDT and CDR2 YYEEEE. The CDR3, as DNA: TGTGCCAGCAGCCTCGGAGGCGAGCAGTACTTC. This gives the protein CASSLGGEQYF. The complete variable domain, with remaining parts taken from reference TRBV5-6 and TRBJ2-7, reads DAGVTQSPTHLIKTRGQQVTLRCSPKSGHDTVSWYQQALGQGPQFIFQYYEEEERQRGNFPDRFSGHQFPNYSSELNVNALLLGDSALYLCASSLGGEQYFGPGTRLTVT.

V is TRBV5-1 and J is TRBJ2-5, with 11 bases matching TRBD2. The V segment lost 3 bases and the J segment 5 bases; nucleotides outside the gene matches: 9. Germline V gene lookup returns CDR1 SGHRS and CDR2 YFSETQ. This CDR3 comprises 16 residues. The DNA for the CDR3 is TGCGCCAGCAGCTCCTCCACTAGCGGGGGCGTCGAGACCCAGTACTTC. This translates into CASSSSTSGGVETQYF.

This chain links TRBV30 with TRBJ1-2; D is undetermined. The germline V and J ends were trimmed by 7 bases and 8 bases, with 17 bases remaining between them. CDR1 GTSNPN and CDR2 SVGIG come from the germline V gene (reference sequence). This CDR3 is built from 12 residues. The CDR3 is CAFRVIPGGYTF. CDR3 DNA sequence: TGTGCCTTTCGGGTCATCCCGGGGGGCTACACCTTC. The variable domain in full, completed from reference TRBV30 and TRBJ1-2, reads SQTIHQWPATLVQPVGSPLSLECTVEGTSNPNLYWYRQAAGRGLQLLFYSVGIGQISSEVPQNLSASRPQDRQFILSSKKLLLSDSGFYLCAFRVIPGGYTFGSGTRLTVV.

The rearrangement links TRBV6-1 to TRBJ2-6; D is ambiguous. Trimming took 3 bases from V and 7 from J, leaving 19 bases between them. Germline V gene data show CDR1 as MNHNS and CDR2 as SASEGT. CDR3 length: 17 residues. CDR3 coding DNA: TGTGCCAGCAGTGAGAGTTCAGGTTCGCTTATCGCCAACGTCCTGACTTTC. Its translation is CASSESSGSLIANVLTF.

The chain couples TRBV11-2 to TRBJ2-1, with D unclear. The CDR3 runs to 13 residues. V was shortened by 0 bases and J by 6 bases, with 6 bases between the two germline ends. Germline-derived CDR1 and CDR2 are SGHAT and FQNNGV. The CDR3 DNA is TGTGCCAGCAGCTTAGATTTGAGCAATGAGCAGTTCTTC. It encodes CASSLDLSNEQFF.

The rearrangement joins TRBV7-8 to TRBJ2-7; 12 nucleotides match TRBD2. V trimming: 4 bases; J trimming: 4 bases; junction bases outside the gene matches: 8. Germline V lookup: CDR1 SGHVS, CDR2 FQNEAQ. The CDR3 has 16 amino acids. CDR3 loop: CASSSLAGGVQYEQYF. Written as DNA, the CDR3 is TGTGCCAGCAGCTCCCTAGCGGGGGGGGTCCAGTACGAGCAGTACTTC.

This clone was observed a single time. The rearrangement uses TRBV24-1 and TRBJ2-2; 8 bases are a match to TRBD1. The V gene end was trimmed by 5 bases and the J gene end by 6 bases; junction bases not matched to a gene: 7. The CDR3 runs 15 residues. From germline, CDR1 is KGHDR and CDR2 SFDVKD. DNA of the CDR3: TGTGCCACCAGTGCGGCCAGGGGGCAAGCCGGGGAGCTGTTTTTT. This codes for CATSAARGQAGELFF.

The rearrangement joins TRBV5-6 to TRBJ2-3, with 10 bases identical to TRBD1. Trimming took 4 bases from V and 2 from J; bases not matched to a gene: 4. The CDR3 extends over 15 amino acids. Germline loops: CDR1 SGHDT, CDR2 YYEEEE. CDR3 sequence: CASSLDRGYTDTQYF. CDR3 sequence (DNA): TGTGCCAGCAGCCTGGACAGGGGGTACACAGATACGCAGTATTTT.

The chain links TRBV7-6 to TRBJ1-3, with D uncertain. Trimming removed 1 base at V and 0 bases at J, with 4 bases between. Germline loops: CDR1 SGHVS, CDR2 FNYEAQ. The CDR3 has 14 amino acids. The CDR3 loop is CASSLELSGNTIYF. As DNA, the CDR3 is TGTGCCAGCAGCTTAGAGCTCTCTGGAAACACCATATATTTT. Full variable domain (remainder filled in from reference TRBV7-6 and TRBJ1-3): GAGVSQSPRYKVTKRGQDVALRCDPISGHVSLYWYRQALGQGPEFLTYFNYEAQQDKSGLPNDRFSAERPEGSISTLTIQRTEQRDSAMYRCASSLELSGNTIYFGEGSWLTVV.

V usage is TRBV28 and J usage is TRBJ2-5; D perhaps matches TRBD1 (6 bases). Germline V lookup: CDR1 MDHEN, CDR2 SYDVKM. V was clipped by 5 bases and J by 5 bases, with 9 bases between them. CDR3 length: 12 amino acids. The CDR3 sequence is CASSERGETQYF. The DNA for the CDR3 is TGTGCCAGCAGTGAAAGGGGGGAGACCCAGTACTTC.

The chain employs TRBV30 and TRBJ1-1, with D perhaps matching TRBD1 (6 bases). The CDR3 sequence is 13 residues long. Looked up from germline, CDR1 is GTSNPN and CDR2 is SVGIG (reference sequence). V lost 8 bases and J 1 base, leaving 14 bases between the germline ends. CDR3 amino acids: CAGEGTSNTEAFF. The DNA for the CDR3 is TGTGCCGGCGAGGGGACATCGAACACTGAAGCTTTCTTT. Supplemented by reference TRBV30 and TRBJ1-1, the full variable domain reads SQTIHQWPATLVQPVGSPLSLECTVEGTSNPNLYWYRQAAGRGLQLLFYSVGIGQISSEVPQNLSASRPQDRQFILSSKKLLLSDSGFYLCAGEGTSNTEAFFGQGTRLTVV.